These T cell receptor beta chains were read from a single sample in a study of shared clonotypes between healthy human individuals. Data came from immunoSEQ multiplex PCR; TCRdb stores just in-frame clones and leaves some out. The data show some 1,900,000 clones, approximately 94% seen once. Input material: naive CD8+ T cells sorted from blood. The receptor source for this set is a man aged 18 to 29 in good health. The CDR3 runs from the conserved cysteine through the conserved F or W. Each record gives: V gene, J gene, CDR3 protein.

V gene: TRBV4-3; J gene: TRBJ2-2; CDR3 protein: CASSQLRDTGELFF
V gene: TRBV27; J gene: TRBJ2-5; CDR3 protein: CASWSGQWGYQETQYF
V gene: TRBV29-1; J gene: TRBJ2-2; CDR3 protein: CSASTGIYTGELFF
V gene: TRBV4-3; J gene: TRBJ1-1; CDR3 protein: CASSSQAGVAEAFF
V gene: TRBV4-1; J gene: TRBJ2-7; CDR3 protein: CASSHKGGGSYEQYF
V gene: TRBV7-9; J gene: TRBJ2-3; CDR3 protein: CASSSSGTGVPDTQYF
V gene: TRBV7-9; J gene: TRBJ1-5; CDR3 protein: CASSLVGTGGYSNQPQHF
V gene: TRBV9; J gene: TRBJ1-1; CDR3 protein: CASSQFGGQNTEAFF
V gene: TRBV9; J gene: TRBJ1-4; CDR3 protein: CASSVTGATNEKLFF
V gene: TRBV27; J gene: TRBJ2-2; CDR3 protein: CASSLIGGDTGELFF
V gene: TRBV4-3; J gene: TRBJ2-5; CDR3 protein: CASSQGRGLETQYF
V gene: TRBV5-4; J gene: TRBJ1-1; CDR3 protein: CASSPRGNTEAFF
V gene: TRBV2; J gene: TRBJ1-5; CDR3 protein: CASSGIDDQPQHF
V gene: TRBV7-9; J gene: TRBJ2-7; CDR3 protein: CASSLERDGFIEQYF
V gene: TRBV19; J gene: TRBJ1-2; CDR3 protein: CASSIDLEGGYTF
V gene: TRBV5-4; J gene: TRBJ1-3; CDR3 protein: CASSLQGGSGNTIYF
V gene: TRBV15; J gene: TRBJ2-7; CDR3 protein: CATSRDRATGEQYF
V gene: TRBV9; J gene: TRBJ2-1; CDR3 protein: CASSVVANSYNEQFF
V gene: TRBV5-4; J gene: TRBJ2-7; CDR3 protein: CASSDRDRSYEQYF
V gene: TRBV10-3; J gene: TRBJ2-1; CDR3 protein: CASQEGPLDEQFF
V gene: TRBV7-9; J gene: TRBJ2-7; CDR3 protein: CASSSRGQGSNEQYF
V gene: TRBV6-5; J gene: TRBJ2-7; CDR3 protein: CASSYGQGLEQYF